The rows below give T cell receptor beta chains drawn from one sample of a study of blood T cell repertoires in COVID-19. Sequenced by immunoSEQ multiplex PCR; TCRdb stores in-frame clones only, minus some. The sample includes approximately 200,000 clones, roughly three quarters of them seen just once. Material for sequencing was peripheral blood. Every receptor here comes from a woman between 40 and 55 years old with COVID-19, enrolled during active disease. Both conserved end residues are trimmed from each CDR3. D genes are given only for firm matches.

D gene: -
V gene: TRBV30
J gene: TRBJ2-3
CDR3 protein: AWSRGGPDTQY

D gene: -
V gene: TRBV10-3
J gene: TRBJ1-1
CDR3 protein: AISESGGANTEAF

D gene: -
V gene: TRBV18
J gene: TRBJ2-7
CDR3 protein: ASSPTNPYYEQY

D gene: TRBD2
V gene: TRBV11-2
J gene: TRBJ2-1
CDR3 protein: ASSITSGESNEQF

D gene: -
V gene: TRBV19
J gene: TRBJ1-3
CDR3 protein: ASSTTSGNTIY

D gene: TRBD2
V gene: TRBV19
J gene: TRBJ2-1
CDR3 protein: ASRRLAGGGQDNEQF

D gene: TRBD2
V gene: TRBV10-3
J gene: TRBJ2-7
CDR3 protein: ATTGLAGDERSYEQY

D gene: -
V gene: TRBV5-1
J gene: TRBJ2-3
CDR3 protein: ASRADSYPDTQY

D gene: TRBD1
V gene: TRBV15
J gene: TRBJ1-6
CDR3 protein: ATSPGGQSPLH

D gene: TRBD2
V gene: TRBV5-1
J gene: TRBJ2-3
CDR3 protein: ASSLAMLAGRIDTQY

D gene: TRBD1
V gene: TRBV27
J gene: TRBJ2-2
CDR3 protein: ASSSAPGQGGTGELF

D gene: TRBD1
V gene: TRBV11-1
J gene: TRBJ1-1
CDR3 protein: ASSPGQGAMNTEAF

D gene: -
V gene: TRBV11-2
J gene: TRBJ1-3
CDR3 protein: ASSLRTPGNTIY